This note documents a single T cell receptor beta chain sequence. The antigen it binds to is not known. Base qualities are missing; no much larger clone stands one base away. According to the germline V gene, CDR1 reads SGHVS and CDR2 reads FQNEAQ. From the cysteine through the phenylalanine, the CDR3 covers 14 amino acids. The DNA shown is the 42-base CDR3, in frame from base 1. V ends up 4 bases short and J 8 bases short, with an unmatched junction base count of 7. The data were taken from a study of cytomegalovirus exposure and HLA in healthy donors (TCRdb year 2017). Background on the whole study: According to a later analysis, the roughly 120 validation repertoires were produced on the same platform as the 666 repertoires of the first cohort. The aim of the study was to test whether cataloging public T cell receptors could identify signatures of past pathogen exposure. Along with the roughly 610-subject first cohort, a separate validation cohort of more than 90 different subjects was used. To predict cytomegalovirus infection status, the study brought together high-throughput TCR immunosequencing, statistical association of individual TCRs with disease status, and machine learning.

Library construction relied on the immunoSEQ multiplex PCR assay. Turning to the authors' computational methods: A statistical classification framework was developed to diagnose cytomegalovirus status using the catalog of TCR beta chain sequences. TCRdb provides this immuneACCESS table in a form limited to in-frame rearrangements. Some clones are lacking; in checked studies, under half of them reflect an unresolved V gene, and why the rest are absent is not known. D and trimming were read from the DNA, whereas the V and J calls and clone size are those reported in that table. The sample table lists 100,000 to 150,000 clones, about 90% of them with a count of one. The ten top clones hold about 3.7% of the sample. The investigation overall reported the following: The study gave a list of under 200 TCR beta chains associated with cytomegalovirus. According to the authors, the approach could potentially be generalized to other disease states and immunological phenotypes. While some public TCRs were present in many individuals, most TCR sequences turned up only very rarely across donors. Three of the identified cytomegalovirus-associated TCR beta chains were confirmed in vitro to be specific for cytomegalovirus antigens. A later analysis found that TCRs clustered in the first cohort also tended to co-occur in the roughly 120 validation repertoires, with 94% of cluster scores above 0. In both the original and validation cohorts, the classifier was reported to diagnose cytomegalovirus status with high specificity and sensitivity. The validation cohort had no HLA typing available for a later analysis, so co-occurrence within that cohort was assessed over all 120 or so repertoires.

The donors were included in the validation cohort of some 120 subjects, a group kept apart from the approximately 700-subject first cohort. The V and J genes are TRBV7-8 and TRBJ1-5; TRBD1 matches 8 bases in the middle. Sequencing input: PBMCs. This clonotype originated in a man aged 25 to 40 in good health and CMV-seronegative. CDR3 region: CASSSRQGREPQHF. The nucleotide sequence reads TGTGCCAGCAGCTCTCGACAGGGGAGGGAGCCCCAGCATTTT.